This T cell receptor (beta chain) was sequenced in a study of T cells in Graves' hyperthyroidism and ophthalmopathy. Study in general: Prior to any treatment, at the point of initial diagnosis, peripheral blood was collected.

Study results and limitations: Stable hyperthyroidism and ophthalmopathy were separated using 13 V-J signatures. Before onset, ophthalmopathy was predicted by the model a median roughly six months earlier.

TCR beta CDR3 sequences were amplified from RNA transcripts. Using the HTBI primer set, a first-round RT-PCR was run on the TCR CDR3. TCRdb recomputed calls from the multiplex PCR reads with MiXCR, one row per CDR3 protein. Among about 420,000 distinct CDR3 sequences listed, roughly 14% were seen once. A few counts support this clonotype. Its cognate antigen is unknown. Just one base apart from a much larger clone, this may be a read error. Absence of ophthalmopathy progression within 18 months defined stable Graves' hyperthyroidism. Trimming shortened V by 3 bases and J by 1 base, and 9 bases separated the two germline ends. Germline CDR1 reads MDHEN; CDR2 reads SYDVKM. The CDR3 contains 14 residues.

The V gene is TRBV28, the J gene TRBJ1-1; D not resolved. What was sequenced was blood. The sequence was obtained from a young woman with Graves' hyperthyroidism. The CDR3 here is CASSFVATNTEAFF. The CDR3 nucleotides read TGTGCCAGCAGTTTTGTGGCCACGAACACTGAAGCTTTCTTT.